Listed here are 17 T cell receptor beta chains from one sample, sequenced in a study of OX40 agonist ivuxolimab in advanced cancers. Assay: immunoSEQ multiplex PCR; the TCRdb copy retains only in-frame clones and omits some. The data show roughly 72,000 clones, with around 94% seen just once and roughly 14% held by the top ten. Sequencing used CD4+ or CD8+ T cells sorted from blood, obtained in a trial of the OX40 agonist ivuxolimab. The origin of the receptors is an adult with an advanced solid tumor such as melanoma, head and neck, liver or kidney cancer.

The CDR3 region is CASIEGDRHSGNTIYF. CDR3 nucleotides: TGTGCCAGTATTGAGGGGGACAGGCACTCTGGAAACACCATATATTTT. J is TRBJ1-3 and V is TRBV19, with 8 bases identical to TRBD1. This CDR3 has 16 amino acids. Per germline, CDR1 LNHDA and CDR2 SQIVND (reference sequence). The junction had 8 bases not matched to a gene; V was cut back by 7 bases and J by 0 bases.

The V gene is TRBV7-9, the J gene TRBJ1-5; the D gene is possibly TRBD1 (5 bases). Germline V lookup: CDR1 SEHNR, CDR2 FQNEAQ (reference sequence). V dropped 5 bases and J dropped 4 bases, with 15 bases sitting between them. CDR3 size: 15 residues. CDR3: CASSLVGDGNQPQHF. CDR3 sequence (DNA): TGTGCCAGCAGCCTCGTCGGGGACGGAAATCAGCCCCAGCATTTT.

This sequence joins TRBV7-9 and TRBJ2-3; 9 bases agree with TRBD1. The CDR3 runs 15 residues. J gave up 2 bases and V 3 bases, and 3 bases lay outside the gene matches. CDR1 and CDR2 (germline): SEHNR, FQNEAQ (reference sequence). CDR3 residues: CASSLDRGNTDTQYF. Here the CDR3 DNA reads TGTGCCAGCAGCTTGGACAGGGGAAACACAGATACGCAGTATTTT.

The V gene is TRBV19, the J gene TRBJ2-7; no clear D gene. CDR3 size: 10 residues. Germline CDR1 LNHDA, CDR2 SQIVND (reference sequence). V lost 4 bases, J lost 4 bases, and 2 bases lay in between. The CDR3 nucleotides are TGTGCCAGTAGTAGATACGAGCAGTACTTC. Amino acid sequence: CASSRYEQYF.

V usage is TRBV28 and J usage is TRBJ1-6; tentative D call: TRBD1 (6 bases). The CDR3 consists of 15 residues. Germline V gene data show CDR1 as MDHEN and CDR2 as SYDVKM. V dropped 2 bases and J dropped 7 bases, with 12 bases sitting between them. The CDR3: CASSLTGGLNSPLHF. CDR3 in DNA: TGTGCCAGCAGTTTAACGGGGGGCCTAAATTCACCCCTCCACTTT.

This rearrangement joins TRBV6-5 to TRBJ2-7, with 10 bases that match TRBD2. Losses at the gene ends were 2 bases for V and 5 bases for J; bases not matched to a gene: 6. The length of the CDR3 is 15 residues. CDR1 and CDR2 from the germline V gene are MNHEY and SVGAGI. The CDR3 spells CASSYAAGGPDEQYF. The DNA for the CDR3 is TGTGCCAGCAGTTACGCAGCGGGAGGGCCGGACGAGCAGTACTTC.

CDR3 sequence reads: CASSLTWGLYNSPLHF. Here the CDR3 DNA reads TGTGCCAGCAGTTTAACATGGGGCCTTTATAATTCACCCCTCCACTTT. The chain is built from TRBV27 and TRBJ1-6, with a weak D call TRBD1 (5 bases). Trimming stripped 2 bases from V and 4 bases from J, with 12 bases between. Germline assignment: CDR1 MNHEY and CDR2 SMNVEV (reference sequence). The length of the CDR3 is 16 residues.

The chain is built from TRBV6-6 and TRBJ1-4; the D is unclear. Trimming took off 0 bases at V and 3 bases at J, with 8 bases between the two ends. There are 15 residues in the CDR3. Germline values: CDR1 MNHNY, CDR2 SVGAGI (reference sequence). CDR3 nucleotide sequence: TGTGCCAGCAGTTACTCAGCCGGGGCTAATGAAAAACTGTTTTTT. It encodes CASSYSAGANEKLFF.

V gene TRBV30 combines with J gene TRBJ1-2; 10 nucleotides align to TRBD1. V was pared by 3 bases and J by 8 bases, with 6 bases of the junction left unmatched. Germline CDR1 reads GTSNPN; CDR2 reads SVGIG (reference sequence). The CDR3 has 13 residues. In DNA, the CDR3 is TGTGCCTGGAGCCCAGACAGGGGGCGCGGCTACACCTTC. It translates to CAWSPDRGRGYTF.

The rearrangement links TRBV5-6 to TRBJ2-1; 8 nucleotides agree with TRBD1. CDR1 is SGHDT and CDR2 is YYEEEE in the germline V gene. V lost 6 bases to trimming and J lost 5 bases; unmatched junction nucleotides: 16. The CDR3 is made up of 17 amino acids. CDR3 sequence: CASTTITIDRGHNEQFF. CDR3 DNA: TGTGCCAGCACCACTATAACAATCGACAGGGGCCACAATGAGCAGTTCTTC.

This clone was recorded a few times. CDR3 DNA sequence: TGCAGCGCCCCTCAGGGTATGAACACTGAAGCTTTCTTT. Translation: CSAPQGMNTEAFF. The chain couples TRBV29-1 to TRBJ1-1; TRBD1 might be the D (5 bases). CDR1 is SQVTM and CDR2 is ANQGSEA in the germline V gene. The CDR3 extends over 13 amino acids. Trimming took 7 bases from V and 0 from J, leaving 12 bases between them.

This clone was observed a few times. The chain has TRBV5-1 and TRBJ1-3; D remains ambiguous. The CDR3 consists of 14 residues. The germline V gene encodes CDR1 SGHRS and CDR2 YFSETQ. V lost 0 bases to trimming and J lost 2 bases, with 6 bases between them. CDR3: CASSLDQAGNTIYF. The CDR3 nucleotides read TGCGCCAGCAGCTTGGATCAAGCTGGAAACACCATATATTTT.

In this sample, this clone turned up once. The rearrangement links TRBV7-9 to TRBJ2-1; 10 bases align to TRBD1. Germline assignment: CDR1 SEHNR and CDR2 FQNEAQ (reference sequence). CDR3 size: 15 residues. With 1 base clipped from V and 10 bases from J, the junction kept 7 bases outside the gene matches. Written as DNA, the CDR3 is TGTGCCAGCAGCTTAGGACAGGGGGCAATTTACGAGCAGTTCTTC. As protein: CASSLGQGAIYEQFF.

J is TRBJ1-1 and V is TRBV19, with D hard to call. Trimming removed 3 bases from V and 4 bases from J, with 15 bases in between. The CDR3 spans 15 residues. CDR1 and CDR2 from the germline V gene are LNHDA and SQIVND (reference sequence). The DNA of the CDR3 is TGTGCCAGTAGTATTGGGGTAGCCGCGTCCACTGAAGCTTTCTTT. Residues: CASSIGVAASTEAFF. The whole variable domain, filled in from reference TRBV19 and TRBJ1-1, reads DGGITQSPKYLFRKEGQNVTLSCEQNLNHDAMYWYRQDPGQGLRLIYYSQIVNDFQKGDIAEGYSVSREKKESFPLTVTSAQKNPTAFYLCASSIGVAASTEAFFGQGTRLTVV.

Points on this clone: A read error may produce the germline difference seen at one junction end. Other DNA sequences in this specimen translate into the identical CDR3. The CDR3: CASSQEGRQGAQPQHF. In DNA form, the CDR3 reads TGCGCCAGCAGCCAAGAAGGTAGACAGGGGGCGCAGCCTCAGCATTTT. The chain recombines TRBV4-1 with TRBJ1-5, with 10 bases identical to TRBD1. Germline V gene sequence: CDR1 MGHRA, CDR2 YSYEKL. The CDR3 consists of 16 residues.

J is TRBJ2-7 and V is TRBV7-2; TRBD2 is a possible D gene (6 bases). Germline values: CDR1 SGHTA, CDR2 FQGNSA. The CDR3 runs to 13 residues. V lost 5 bases, J lost 5 bases, and 13 bases lay in between. The CDR3 nucleotides are TGTGCCAGCAGCCTGGGTTTAGCGGACGAGCAGTACTTC. Protein sequence: CASSLGLADEQYF.

This clone was detected once. The chain recombines TRBV25-1 with TRBJ1-1; weak D call: TRBD1 (5 bases). The germline V and J ends were trimmed by 4 bases and 3 bases, with 15 bases remaining between them. There are 15 residues in the CDR3. Germline CDR1 reads MGHDK; CDR2 reads SYGVNS. The CDR3 DNA is TGTGCCAGCAGTGGGCGGGACGCCTGGGACACTGAAGCTTTCTTT. This encodes CASSGRDAWDTEAFF.